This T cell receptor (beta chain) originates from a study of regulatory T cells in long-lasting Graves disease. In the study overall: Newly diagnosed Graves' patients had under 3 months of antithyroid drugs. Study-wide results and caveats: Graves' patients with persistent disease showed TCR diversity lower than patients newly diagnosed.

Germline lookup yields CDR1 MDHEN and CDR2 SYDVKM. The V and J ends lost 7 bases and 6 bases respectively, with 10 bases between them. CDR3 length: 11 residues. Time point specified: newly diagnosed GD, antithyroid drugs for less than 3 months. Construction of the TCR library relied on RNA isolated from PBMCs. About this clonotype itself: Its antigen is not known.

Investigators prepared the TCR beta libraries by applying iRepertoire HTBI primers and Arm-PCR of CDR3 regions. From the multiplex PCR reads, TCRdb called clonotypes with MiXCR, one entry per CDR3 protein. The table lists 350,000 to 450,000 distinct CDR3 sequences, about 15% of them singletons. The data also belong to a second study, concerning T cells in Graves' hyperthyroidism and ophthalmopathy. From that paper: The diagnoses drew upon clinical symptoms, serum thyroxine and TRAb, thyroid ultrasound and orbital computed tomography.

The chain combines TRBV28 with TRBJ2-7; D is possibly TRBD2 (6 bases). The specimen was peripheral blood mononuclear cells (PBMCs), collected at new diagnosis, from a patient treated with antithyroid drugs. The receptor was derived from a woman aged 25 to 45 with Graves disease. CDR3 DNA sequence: TGTGCCAGCAAACTAGCAGGCGAGCAGTACTTC. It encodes CASKLAGEQYF.